The entry that follows covers one T cell receptor beta chain sequence. These data come from a study of T-cell reconstitution after alpha-beta-depleted transplantation in children. This sample's TCRbeta library carried unique molecular identifier barcodes. TCRdb reprocessed the PCR reads with MiXCR, giving one entry per CDR3 protein. This sample has a few hundred thousand distinct CDR3 sequences; under 13% occur once, and the top ten carry around 2.4%. The CDR3 covers 14 residues. Germline CDR1 is SGHTA and CDR2 is FQGNSA. V lost 4 bases and J lost 3, with 13 bases in between. Sequences were derived from PBMCs from the stem cell graft donor, sampled from the stem cell graft. The rearrangement uses TRBV7-2 and TRBJ2-7; D is unclear. This clonotype originated in a human donor who donated a stem cell graft to a child with acute lymphoblastic leukemia. The DNA for the CDR3 is TGTGCCAGCAGCTCCTACGTGGGCAACTACGAGCAGTACTTC. It yields the protein CASSSYVGNYEQYF.